The 17 T cell receptor beta chains in this list originate from one sample, sequenced in a study of blood T cell repertoires in COVID-19. Clones were sequenced by immunoSEQ multiplex PCR, and TCRdb holds only the in-frame ones, with some missing. This sample yields under 150,000 clones, of which approximately 84% are seen a single time; 4.5% to 7% belongs to the top ten. Sequencing used PBMCs or T cells enriched from blood (not recorded which). All receptors come from a man aged 40-49 years with acute COVID-19.

The chain combines TRBV3-1 (or the pseudogene TRBV3-2) with TRBJ1-6; the match to TRBD1 covers 10 bases. The germline gives CDR1 LGHDT, CDR2 YNNKEL (reference sequence). The trim removed 4 bases at V and 10 bases at J, leaving 4 bases unmatched. This CDR3 spans 14 amino acids. In nucleotides, the CDR3 is TGTGCCAGCAGCCGAGACAGGGGGCCCTCACCCCTCCACTTT. Encoded protein: CASSRDRGPSPLHF.

This clone has a single count. The genes are TRBV5-4 and TRBJ2-3; TRBD1 is a possible D gene (5 bases). Germline V gene data show CDR1 as SGHNT and CDR2 as YYREEE (reference sequence). Trimming shortened V by 4 bases and J by 3 bases, and 12 bases separated the two germline ends. There are 14 residues in the CDR3. CDR3 sequence: CASSLETATDTQYF. The DNA of the CDR3 is TGTGCCAGCAGCCTAGAGACAGCGACAGATACGCAGTATTTT.

CDR3: CASSLWDRGQSMSRGQFF. The DNA for the CDR3 is TGTGCCAGCAGCCTCTGGGACAGGGGACAATCAATGAGCAGGGGGCAGTTCTTC. This chain links TRBV7-8 with TRBJ2-1; 10 bases agree with TRBD1. Unmatched junction bases numbered 22, after V lost 5 bases and J lost 12 bases. The length of the CDR3 is 18 residues. Germline V gene sequence: CDR1 SGHVS, CDR2 FQNEAQ.

This clone was observed a single time. The chain recombines TRBV28 with TRBJ2-3; 8 positions agree with TRBD1. Germline CDR1 is MDHEN and CDR2 is SYDVKM. With 6 bases clipped from V and 4 bases from J, the junction kept 3 bases outside the gene matches. The CDR3 length is 13 residues. CDR3 amino acids: CASRKQGADTQYF. CDR3 DNA: TGTGCCAGCAGAAAACAGGGGGCAGATACGCAGTATTTT.

The chain recombines TRBV5-1 with TRBJ2-7; 10 bases fit TRBD1. V gave up 3 bases and J gave up 2 bases; unmatched junction bases: 5. Germline V lookup: CDR1 SGHRS, CDR2 YFSETQ. This CDR3 is built from 15 residues. CDR3 DNA: TGCGCCAGCAGCTCCGCCGGGACAGGGGCCTACGAGCAGTACTTC. Its translation: CASSSAGTGAYEQYF.

The chain is built from TRBV7-2 and TRBJ1-5; 9 nucleotides align to TRBD1. Trimming at V came to 2 bases and at J to 6 bases, leaving 5 bases not matched to a gene. From germline, CDR1 is SGHTA and CDR2 FQGNSA. The CDR3 extends over 15 amino acids. CDR3 loop: CASSLRDREGQPQHF. In DNA, the CDR3 is TGTGCCAGCAGCTTACGGGACAGGGAGGGTCAGCCCCAGCATTTT.

The chain uses TRBV10-3 and TRBJ2-3, with D perhaps matching TRBD1 (6 bases). The CDR3 consists of 14 residues. Germline-derived CDR1 and CDR2 are ENHRY and SYGVKD. With 6 bases removed from V and 2 bases from J, the gap between germline ends came to 12 bases. The CDR3 sequence: CAIRQGKSTDTQYF. As DNA, the CDR3 is TGTGCCATCAGACAGGGAAAATCCACAGATACGCAGTATTTT.

The chain is built from TRBV10-3 and TRBJ2-7; 16 bases line up with TRBD2. This CDR3 spans 16 amino acids. The germline gives CDR1 ENHRY, CDR2 SYGVKD. The J segment lost 6 bases and the V segment lost 5 bases, leaving 7 bases of the junction unmatched. Here the CDR3 reads CAISYGTSGRALEQYF. As DNA, the CDR3 is TGTGCCATCAGTTACGGGACTAGCGGGAGGGCCCTCGAGCAGTACTTC.

CDR3 bases: TGTGCCAGCAGTTCCAGGACGGGGGTGAACACTGAAGCTTTCTTT. Translated, it gives CASSSRTGVNTEAFF. The chain carries TRBV28 and TRBJ1-1; tentatively, D is TRBD1 (5 bases). Trimming left V 4 bases short and J 0 bases short, with 12 bases between. Germline V gene sequence: CDR1 MDHEN, CDR2 SYDVKM. This CDR3 contains 15 residues.

The rearrangement links TRBV5-8 to TRBJ1-5; D is ambiguous. Trimming left V 5 bases short and J 7 bases short, with 13 bases between. Germline values: CDR1 SGHTS, CDR2 YDEGEE. This CDR3 region has 13 residues. The CDR3 reads CASRSRGSQPQHF. The CDR3, as DNA: TGTGCCAGCAGGTCCCGGGGTAGCCAGCCCCAGCATTTT. The entire variable domain, with the rest obtained from reference TRBV5-8 and TRBJ1-5, is as follows: EAGVTQSPTHLIKTRGQQATLRCSPISGHTSVYWYQQALGLGLQFLLWYDEGEERNRGNFPPRFSGRQFPNYSSELNVNALELEDSALYLCASRSRGSQPQHFGDGTRLSIL.

The chain is built from TRBV10-3 and TRBJ2-3; TRBD2 aligns across 8 bases. V lost 2 bases to trimming and J lost 2 bases; unmatched junction nucleotides: 9. This CDR3 spans 17 amino acids. Germline V gene data show CDR1 as ENHRY and CDR2 as SYGVKD. The CDR3 spells CAISEGVSGMTTDTQYF. DNA of the CDR3: TGTGCCATCAGTGAGGGCGTTAGCGGGATGACCACAGATACGCAGTATTTT.

This chain uses TRBV19 with TRBJ1-3; TRBD1 agrees at 8 bases. This CDR3 has 14 amino acids. Germline CDR1 and CDR2: LNHDA and SQIVND (reference sequence). V gave up 10 bases and J gave up 0 bases; unmatched junction bases: 5. DNA for the CDR3: TGTGCCACCGGGACAGGACCCTCTGGAAACACCATATATTTT. This sequence encodes CATGTGPSGNTIYF. Filled out from reference TRBV19 and TRBJ1-3, the complete variable domain reads DGGITQSPKYLFRKEGQNVTLSCEQNLNHDAMYWYRQDPGQGLRLIYYSQIVNDFQKGDIAEGYSVSREKKESFPLTVTSAQKNPTAFYLCATGTGPSGNTIYFGEGSWLTVV.

The V call is TRBV7-2, the J call TRBJ2-7, with 12 bases identical to TRBD2. CDR1 and CDR2 (germline): SGHTA, FQGNSA. With V trimmed by 5 bases and J by 5 bases, 10 bases remained unmatched. The CDR3 totals 16 residues. CDR3 bases: TGTGCCAGCAGCACAGAGACTAGCGGGAGATACCACGAGCAGTACTTC. Encoded protein: CASSTETSGRYHEQYF.

This clone was seen a single time. This sequence joins TRBV19 and TRBJ2-7, with 11 bases that match TRBD1. Germline V gives CDR1 LNHDA, CDR2 SQIVND (reference sequence). The CDR3 is made up of 14 amino acids. With V trimmed by 5 bases and J by 6 bases, 6 bases remained unmatched. Here the CDR3 DNA reads TGTGCCAGTAGTCCCGACGGGACAGGGGGCGAGCAGTACTTC. Amino acid sequence: CASSPDGTGGEQYF.

The count of this clone is one. The CDR3 coding sequence is TGTGCCAGCACCATTCCGGGGGCAGATACGCAGTATTTT. Encoded protein: CASTIPGADTQYF. The J gene is TRBJ2-3, the V gene TRBV6-5; TRBD2 is a possible D gene (6 bases). Between the trimmed V and J ends, which lost 7 bases and 4 bases, there was a span of 12 bases. The CDR3 runs to 13 residues. Germline loops: CDR1 MNHEY, CDR2 SVGAGI.

The chain employs TRBV5-6 and TRBJ2-7; the match to TRBD1 covers 10 bases. Per the germline V gene, CDR1 is SGHDT and CDR2 is YYEEEE. CDR3 length equals 18 residues. J gave up 0 bases and V 4 bases, and 13 bases lay outside the gene matches. In nucleotides, the CDR3 is TGTGCCAGCAGCGCTTCTTGGACAGGGGGGTTCGGCTCCTACGAGCAGTACTTC. Translated, it gives CASSASWTGGFGSYEQYF.

The V and J genes are TRBV11-2 and TRBJ2-1; possible D gene TRBD2, 6 bases. Germline values: CDR1 SGHAT, CDR2 FQNNGV. The length of the CDR3 is 14 residues. The V end was cut by 3 bases, the J end by 4 bases, with 10 bases between. The CDR3 nucleotides are TGTGCCAGCAGCTTCGGAGGGGAGTACAATGAGCAGTTCTTC. Its translation is CASSFGGEYNEQFF.